These 22 T cell receptor beta chains came from one sample sequenced in a study of T cell changes during pregnancy in multiple sclerosis. The method was immunoSEQ multiplex PCR; TCRdb's version includes in-frame clones alone and lacks a portion of them. The data contain approximately 68,000 clones, 91% of them singletons. The sequencing used peripheral blood, collected in the third trimester of pregnancy. Every receptor here comes from a female donor in good health, enrolled as a control in a pregnancy study.

The sample holds one count of this clone. The rearrangement links TRBV18 to TRBJ1-1; 8 bases align to TRBD1. The CDR3 length is 14 residues. Germline CDR1 reads KGHSH; CDR2 reads LQKENI. The V gene end was trimmed by 3 bases and the J gene end by 6 bases; junction bases not matched to a gene: 6. The CDR3 reads CASSPGQGAAEAFF. The CDR3 DNA follows: TGTGCCAGCTCACCCGGCCAGGGGGCCGCTGAAGCTTTCTTT.

This sequence joins TRBV2 and TRBJ1-3; 10 nucleotides agree with TRBD1. The CDR3 has 15 amino acids. V was pared by 6 bases and J by 2 bases, with 4 bases of the junction left unmatched. Looked up from germline, CDR1 is SNHLY and CDR2 is FYNNEI. In DNA form, the CDR3 reads TGTGCCAGCAGGTCAGGGACAGGGGCTGGAAACACCATATATTTT. Amino acids: CASRSGTGAGNTIYF.

The CDR3 DNA reads as TGCGCCAGCAGCCCGGCGGCACAGCAGGGCTATGGCTACACCTTC. Its protein product is CASSPAAQQGYGYTF. This chain joins TRBV4-1 and TRBJ1-2, with D possibly being TRBD1 (5 bases). V was trimmed by 4 bases and J by 4 bases, leaving 16 bases between them. CDR1 is MGHRA and CDR2 is YSYEKL in the germline V gene. This CDR3 has 15 residues.

The chain carries TRBV6-5 and TRBJ1-2, with D uncertain. V shed 0 bases and J shed 5 bases, with 13 bases lying between them. CDR3 length: 15 residues. CDR1 is MNHEY, CDR2 SVGAGI, per germline. CDR3 sequence: CASSYSGGRWYGYTF. The CDR3 DNA reads as TGTGCCAGCAGTTACTCGGGAGGGAGGTGGTATGGCTACACCTTC.

This clone has a single count. The V and J genes are TRBV6-5 and TRBJ1-1; D is ambiguous. V lost 5 bases and J 1 base, leaving 14 bases between the germline ends. CDR3 length: 15 residues. Germline CDR1 reads MNHEY; CDR2 reads SVGAGI. The CDR3 is CASSPPPHGNTEAFF. DNA for the CDR3: TGTGCCAGCAGTCCCCCTCCCCACGGGAACACTGAAGCTTTCTTT.

V and J are TRBV19 and TRBJ2-5, with TRBD1 matching over 7 bases. The length of the CDR3 is 15 residues. From germline, CDR1 is LNHDA and CDR2 SQIVND (reference sequence). Unmatched junction bases numbered 8, after V lost 4 bases and J lost 3 bases. CDR3 residues: CASSRRKGQKETQYF. The CDR3 DNA reads TGTGCCAGTAGTAGGAGGAAGGGACAGAAAGAGACCCAGTACTTC. Based on the CDR3 plus reference TRBV19 and TRBJ2-5, the full variable domain is DGGITQSPKYLFRKEGQNVTLSCEQNLNHDAMYWYRQDPGQGLRLIYYSQIVNDFQKGDIAEGYSVSREKKESFPLTVTSAQKNPTAFYLCASSRRKGQKETQYFGPGTRLLVL.

The CDR3 region is CASSLDINYGYTF. DNA for the CDR3: TGTGCCAGCAGCTTGGACATTAACTATGGCTACACCTTC. The V gene is TRBV7-8, the J gene TRBJ1-2; the D gene is possibly TRBD1 (5 bases). Trimming removed 3 bases from V and 1 base from J, with 6 bases in between. The V gene's germline CDR1 is SGHVS and CDR2 FQNEAQ. The CDR3 consists of 13 residues.

The CDR3 here is CASSDRTAEKLFF. The CDR3 coding sequence is TGTGCCAGCAGTGATAGGACAGCGGAAAAACTGTTTTTT. This sequence joins TRBV2 and TRBJ1-4; D is perhaps TRBD1 (6 bases). The CDR3 is made up of 13 amino acids. Trimming removed 3 bases at V and 8 bases at J, with 10 bases between. The germline V gene has CDR1 SNHLY and CDR2 FYNNEI.

The chain couples TRBV5-1 to TRBJ2-5; 7 bases align to TRBD1. After removal of 5 bases from V and 1 base from J, the junction contained 11 bases not matched to a gene. The CDR3 length is 16 residues. Germline V CDR1 and CDR2: SGHRS, YFSETQ. The CDR3 is CASRLPSGTAQETQYF. DNA for the CDR3: TGCGCCAGCAGGCTCCCTTCCGGGACAGCCCAAGAGACCCAGTACTTC.

The gene calls are TRBV5-4 and TRBJ1-2; weak D call: TRBD1 (5 bases). V shed 6 bases and J shed 6 bases, with 18 bases lying between them. The germline CDR1 and CDR2 sequences are SGHNT and YYREEE (reference sequence). The CDR3 length is 14 residues. The CDR3, as DNA: TGTGCCAGCACCGGTTGGGCAGGGTTCGATGGCTACACCTTC. This encodes CASTGWAGFDGYTF.

The gene calls are TRBV7-9 and TRBJ1-2; no reliable D call. Trimming shortened V by 3 bases and J by 0 bases, and 11 bases separated the two germline ends. Germline assignment: CDR1 SEHNR and CDR2 FQNEAQ (reference sequence). The CDR3 has 15 amino acids. The CDR3 region has the DNA TGTGCCAGCAGCTTGACCACCGGGGCTAACTATGGCTACACCTTC. Translation gives CASSLTTGANYGYTF.

The chain has TRBV19 and TRBJ2-7, with 7 positions matching TRBD1. Germline lookup yields CDR1 LNHDA and CDR2 SQIVND (reference sequence). Germline trimming cut 5 bases from V and 0 bases from J; bases unmatched to any gene: 13. This CDR3 is 17 amino acids long. In nucleotides, the CDR3 is TGTGCCAGTAGTTCCACCCCTCAGGGACAGAGCTCCTACGAGCAGTACTTC. The encoded protein is CASSSTPQGQSSYEQYF. The complete variable domain, with remaining parts taken from reference TRBV19 and TRBJ2-7, reads DGGITQSPKYLFRKEGQNVTLSCEQNLNHDAMYWYRQDPGQGLRLIYYSQIVNDFQKGDIAEGYSVSREKKESFPLTVTSAQKNPTAFYLCASSSTPQGQSSYEQYFGPGTRLTVT.

The rearrangement links TRBV18 to TRBJ2-7, with D maybe TRBD1 (6 bases). Trimming stripped 6 bases from V and 10 bases from J, with 25 bases between. CDR3 length: 15 residues. Germline-derived CDR1 and CDR2 are KGHSH and LQKENI. The chain's CDR3 is CASSPIENQGPKQYF. The CDR3 coding sequence is TGTGCCAGCTCGCCCATCGAAAATCAGGGGCCGAAACAGTACTTC.

The chain uses TRBV28 and TRBJ1-1; no reliable D call. This CDR3 region has 15 residues. Germline CDR1 reads MDHEN; CDR2 reads SYDVKM. V lost 9 bases to trimming and J lost 2 bases, with 19 bases between them. Written as DNA, the CDR3 is TGTGCCAGTCTCGTTCCGGGCGGGTTTAACACTGAAGCTTTCTTT. It yields the protein CASLVPGGFNTEAFF.

The V call is TRBV5-1, the J call TRBJ1-3; 7 bases map to TRBD1. The CDR3 has 15 amino acids. The germline CDR1 and CDR2 sequences are SGHRS and YFSETQ. V lost 4 bases, J lost 0 bases, and 4 bases stayed unmatched. The CDR3 sequence: CASSGQANSGNTIYF. The CDR3 DNA follows: TGCGCCAGCAGCGGACAGGCCAACTCTGGAAACACCATATATTTT.

The rearrangement joins TRBV6-1 to TRBJ1-2; D not certain. Germline V gene lookup returns CDR1 MNHNS and CDR2 SASEGT. CDR3 size: 12 residues. The germline V and J ends were trimmed by 6 bases and 8 bases, with 13 bases remaining between them. Written as DNA, the CDR3 is TGTGCCAGCAGCCCGCTGGGAGAAGGCTACACCTTC. This encodes CASSPLGEGYTF.

The chain is built from TRBV19 and TRBJ2-5, with TRBD2 identical over 7 bases. CDR3 length equals 16 residues. Per germline, CDR1 LNHDA and CDR2 SQIVND (reference sequence). With V trimmed by 3 bases and J by 3 bases, 10 bases remained unmatched. The CDR3 DNA is TGTGCCAGTAGTATTGGGAGGCGCCGGGGGGAAGAGACCCAGTACTTC. Its protein product is CASSIGRRRGEETQYF.

The J gene is TRBJ2-5, the V gene TRBV5-6; the match to TRBD2 covers 7 bases. This CDR3 region has 15 residues. CDR1 and CDR2 (germline): SGHDT, YYEEEE. Losses at the gene ends were 0 bases for V and 5 bases for J; bases not matched to a gene: 7. The CDR3 loop reads CASSLAGGSWETQYF. The CDR3 bases are TGTGCCAGCAGCTTGGCCGGGGGGTCGTGGGAGACCCAGTACTTC.

The rearrangement links TRBV6-5 to TRBJ1-1, with 7 bases matching TRBD1. J gave up 2 bases and V 5 bases, and 5 bases lay outside the gene matches. The CDR3 sequence is 14 residues long. Germline V gene lookup returns CDR1 MNHEY and CDR2 SVGAGI. The CDR3 coding sequence is TGTGCCAGCAGTCGAGGGACAGCCAACACTGAAGCTTTCTTT. It encodes CASSRGTANTEAFF.

The chain couples TRBV5-1 to TRBJ2-3; 9 bases match TRBD2. Germline lookup yields CDR1 SGHRS and CDR2 YFSETQ. This CDR3 has 17 residues. The J segment lost 3 bases and the V segment lost 1 base, leaving 9 bases of the junction unmatched. CDR3 in amino acids: CASSLPLGGGATDTQYF. The CDR3 DNA reads TGCGCCAGCAGCTTGCCCCTGGGCGGGGGGGCAACAGATACGCAGTATTTT.

V is TRBV19 and J is TRBJ2-1; 8 bases fit TRBD2. The CDR3 runs to 15 residues. Germline-derived CDR1 and CDR2 are LNHDA and SQIVND (reference sequence). Trimming took 5 bases from V and 3 from J; bases not matched to a gene: 6. The chain's CDR3 is CASSSFSGDYNEQFF. The CDR3 DNA reads as TGTGCCAGTAGTTCGTTTAGCGGGGACTACAATGAGCAGTTCTTC.

The V call is TRBV27, the J call TRBJ2-7; 9 positions match TRBD1. Germline assignment: CDR1 MNHEY and CDR2 SMNVEV (reference sequence). Trimming removed 4 bases from V and 6 bases from J; junction bases left unmatched: 7. The CDR3 is 14 residues long. The CDR3 spells CASSWGQGPSEQYF. CDR3 sequence (DNA): TGTGCCAGCAGTTGGGGACAGGGCCCCAGCGAGCAGTACTTC.